The clone carrying this T cell receptor (beta chain) is large. The antigen is not known. Regarding the study as a whole: Tumor memory CD4+ T cell TCR gene usage clustered with blood and lymph node memory CD4+ cells and lymph node naive CD4+ cells. Tumor Tregs overlapped most with tumor, then blood, naive CD4+ cells.

Tregs were sorted as CD4+CD25+CD127-/low cells. Adaptor-ligated barcode primers were used to amplify TRBV12-4/TRBJ1-2 clonotypes. TCRdb ran MiXCR on the multiplex PCR reads and lists one entry per CDR3 protein. The profile shows fewer than 1,000 distinct CDR3 sequences, less than 30% of them singletons. V was shortened by 5 bases and J by 8 bases, with 12 bases between the two germline ends. The CDR3 extends over 12 amino acids. This TCR came from a female donor with breast cancer. J is TRBJ1-2 and V is TRBV12-3 or TRBV12-4, with D unclear. The sequencing input was Tregs sorted from blood. Here the CDR3 DNA reads TGTGCCAGCAGTGCGTGGGTGAGGGGCTACACCTTC. Translating gives CASSAWVRGYTF.